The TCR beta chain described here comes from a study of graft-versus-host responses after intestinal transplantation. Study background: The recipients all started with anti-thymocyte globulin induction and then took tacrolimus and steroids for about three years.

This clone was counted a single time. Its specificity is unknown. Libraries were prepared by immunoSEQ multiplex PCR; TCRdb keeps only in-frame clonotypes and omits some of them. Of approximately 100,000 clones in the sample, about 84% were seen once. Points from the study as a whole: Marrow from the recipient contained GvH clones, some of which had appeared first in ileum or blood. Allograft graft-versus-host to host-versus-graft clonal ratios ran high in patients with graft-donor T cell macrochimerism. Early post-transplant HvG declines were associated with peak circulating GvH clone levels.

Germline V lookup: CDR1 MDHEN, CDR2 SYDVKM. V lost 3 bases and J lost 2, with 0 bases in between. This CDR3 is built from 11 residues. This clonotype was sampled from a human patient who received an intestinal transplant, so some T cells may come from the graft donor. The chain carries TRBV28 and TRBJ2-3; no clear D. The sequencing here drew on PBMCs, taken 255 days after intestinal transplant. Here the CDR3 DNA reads TGTGCCAGCAGTTTCACAGATACGCAGTATTTT. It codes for CASSFTDTQYF.